The present T cell receptor (beta chain) was sequenced within a study of T cell responses to AZD1222 COVID-19 vaccine. Germline V gene lookup returns CDR1 ENHRY and CDR2 SYGVKD. Trimming took 10 bases from V and 4 from J, leaving 16 bases between them. The CDR3 covers 13 residues. The repertoire was sequenced with immunoSEQ multiplex PCR; TCRdb's copy has only in-frame clones and lacks some. The sample contains around 150,000 clones, about 91% of which appear only once. This sample comprised peripheral blood, obtained 28 days after the second AZD1222 dose. V gene TRBV10-3 combines with J gene TRBJ2-5; D possibly uses TRBD1 or TRBD2 (6 bases each). The origin of this receptor is an adult who received the AZD1222 COVID-19 vaccine. CDR3: CATKGGRGETQYF. Here the CDR3 DNA reads TGTGCCACTAAGGGGGGCCGGGGAGAGACCCAGTACTTC.